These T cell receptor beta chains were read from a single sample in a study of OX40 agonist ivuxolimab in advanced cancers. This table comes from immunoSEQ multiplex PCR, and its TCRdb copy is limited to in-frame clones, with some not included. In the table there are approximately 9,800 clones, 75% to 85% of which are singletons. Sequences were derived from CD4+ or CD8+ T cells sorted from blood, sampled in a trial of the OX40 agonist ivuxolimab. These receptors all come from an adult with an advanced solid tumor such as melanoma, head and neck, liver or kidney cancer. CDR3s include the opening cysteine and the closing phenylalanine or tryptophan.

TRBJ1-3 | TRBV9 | CASSVQGSGNTIYF
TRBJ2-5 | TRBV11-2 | CASSSYRDRQETQYF
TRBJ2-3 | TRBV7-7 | CASSADRGLSTDTQYF
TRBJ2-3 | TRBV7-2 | CASSQTDLGSDTQYF
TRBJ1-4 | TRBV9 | CASSEYGADGEKLFF
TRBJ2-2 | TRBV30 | CAWRGESAGELFF
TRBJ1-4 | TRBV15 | CATWGTTNEKLFF
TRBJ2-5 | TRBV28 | CASSSRSKATQETQYF
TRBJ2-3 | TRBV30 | CAWGLETDTQYF
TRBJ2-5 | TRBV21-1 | CASTTRTQYF
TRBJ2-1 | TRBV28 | CASSLGTSGSNEQFF
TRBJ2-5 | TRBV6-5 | CASSSGTGGGETQYF
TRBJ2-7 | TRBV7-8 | CASSLHDTGQISYEQYF
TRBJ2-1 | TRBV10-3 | CAITKTPYNEQFF
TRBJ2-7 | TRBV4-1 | CASSQSGERSYEQYF
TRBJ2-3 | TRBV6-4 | CASSDGAGGTDTQYF
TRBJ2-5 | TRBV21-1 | CARGLAQETQYF
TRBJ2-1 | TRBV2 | CASSPGQRSNEQFF
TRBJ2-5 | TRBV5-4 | CASSLGQGALKTQYF
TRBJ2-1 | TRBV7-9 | CASSPVIEGSAQFF
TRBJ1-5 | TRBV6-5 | CASRPWTDSNQPQHF
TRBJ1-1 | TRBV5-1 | CASSKTGPNTEAFF
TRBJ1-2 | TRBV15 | CATSREEGDGYTF
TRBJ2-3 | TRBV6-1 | CASSEMGGADTQYF
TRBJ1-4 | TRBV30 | CAYPGQGGEKLFF
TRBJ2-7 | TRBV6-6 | CASSDARPYEQYF
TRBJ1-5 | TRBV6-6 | CASSEVTQHF
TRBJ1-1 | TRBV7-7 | CASSLAEGTEAFF
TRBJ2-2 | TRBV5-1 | CASSLLVSDTSNTGELFF
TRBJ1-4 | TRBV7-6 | CASSYANEKLFF
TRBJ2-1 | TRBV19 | CASSMRTAYNEQFF
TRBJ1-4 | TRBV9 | CASSVEGTGSNEKLFF
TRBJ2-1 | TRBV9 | CASSVAPAGGYNEQFF
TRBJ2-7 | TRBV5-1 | CASHSDRYEQYF
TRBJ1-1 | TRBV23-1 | CASSPPSPTRSEAFF
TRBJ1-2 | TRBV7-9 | CASSKTVNYGYTF
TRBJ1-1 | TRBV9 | CASSVVSSSEAFF
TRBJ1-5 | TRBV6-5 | CASRETGDSNQPQHF
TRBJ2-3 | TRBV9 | CASSERTSFPPDTQYF
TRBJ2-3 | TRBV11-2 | CASSLGAPPGTSTDTQYF
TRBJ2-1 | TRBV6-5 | CASSPIHSGGGEQFF
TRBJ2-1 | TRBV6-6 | CASSYSSSYNEQFF
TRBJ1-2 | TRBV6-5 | CASKRPGTGQDGYTF
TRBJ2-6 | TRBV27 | CASSRQGVLGANVLTF
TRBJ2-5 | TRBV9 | CASSPPGEETQYF
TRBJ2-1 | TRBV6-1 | CASFLAGSYNEQFF
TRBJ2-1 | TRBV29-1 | CSVIPPYNEQFF
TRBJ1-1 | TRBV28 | CASSPMGEYTEAFF